The 30 T cell receptor beta chains in this list originate from one sample, sequenced in a study of patients and donors after allogeneic stem cell transplantation (TCRdb year 2020). Preparation of the library involved RT-PCR. TCRdb shows the sequencer as NextSeq 550. TCRdb handled the public reads itself, with Q25 trimming in fastp and clone calling in MiXCR, and kept productive beta chains. Merged by CDR3 protein, the rows form single entries marked with the most common genes and DNA. Here the sample has approximately 410,000 distinct CDR3 sequences; around 16% occur a single time. Around 7.2% of the sample comes from the top ten. What was sequenced was blood, either unsorted or a sorted T cell fraction (not recorded which). The receptors shown here come from a human donor who was either an allogeneic HSCT recipient or a stem cell or donor lymphocyte infusion donor (not recorded which). It is not recorded whose cells these are; they may come from a transplant donor.

This clonotype has a handful of counts. The chain uses TRBV6-1 and TRBJ2-7; TRBD2 is a possible D gene (5 bases). This CDR3 is 13 amino acids long. In germline, CDR1 is MNHNS, CDR2 SASEGT. With 11 bases removed from V and 2 bases from J, the gap between germline ends came to 16 bases. CDR3: CASQRTEAYEQYF. CDR3 bases: TGTGCCTCTCAGCGGACGGAAGCCTACGAGCAGTACTTC.

This clonotype came up many times. Written as DNA, the CDR3 is TGCAGTGCTAGAGATGGTTCCACCTACGAGCAGTACTTC. Its protein product is CSARDGSTYEQYF. This chain links TRBV20-1 with TRBJ2-7; D is uncertain. Trimming took off 0 bases at V and 2 bases at J, with 8 bases between the two ends. CDR1 is DFQATT and CDR2 is SNEGSKA in the germline V gene (reference sequence). The CDR3 loop spans 13 amino acids.

J is TRBJ2-3 and V is TRBV12-3 or TRBV12-4; 7 positions match TRBD2. V was clipped by 8 bases and J by 2 bases; unmatched bases: 1. The CDR3 is 12 residues long. The CDR3, as DNA: TGTGCCAGCGGGAGGGACACAGATACGCAGTATTTT. It yields the protein CASGRDTDTQYF.

The rearrangement uses TRBV9 and TRBJ2-1; possibly TRBD1 or TRBD2 for D (5 bases each). This CDR3 comprises 16 residues. V was pared by 3 bases and J by 6 bases, with 19 bases between. Germline CDR1 and CDR2: SGDLS and YYNGEE. The CDR3 coding sequence is TGTGCCAGCAGCGAGCCCCGAGGGGCGCTTGGCAATGAGCAGTTCTTC. Amino acid sequence: CASSEPRGALGNEQFF.

This clonotype was seen only a few times. CDR3 residues: CASGPHRDRVYNEQFF. CDR3 DNA: TGTGCCAGCGGACCCCACCGGGACAGGGTATACAATGAGCAGTTCTTC. J is TRBJ2-1 and V is TRBV2, with 9 bases aligning to TRBD1. This CDR3 spans 16 amino acids. Trimming cost V 8 bases and J 4 bases; bases outside gene matches: 12. Per germline, CDR1 SNHLY and CDR2 FYNNEI. Together with reference TRBV2 and TRBJ2-1, the CDR3 gives the full variable domain: EPEVTQTPSHQVTQMGQEVILRCVPISNHLYFYWYRQILGQKVEFLVSFYNNEISEKSEIFDDQFSVERPDGSNFTLKIRSTKLEDSAMYFCASGPHRDRVYNEQFFGPGTRLTVL.

The rearrangement uses TRBV12-3 or TRBV12-4 and TRBJ2-7; TRBD1 aligns across 11 bases. J lost 0 bases, V lost 5 bases, and 6 bases had no gene match. This CDR3 is 16 amino acids long. The CDR3 region has the DNA TGTGCCAGCAGTAGAAAAGGGACAGGGGGCTCCTACGAGCAGTACTTC. Protein sequence: CASSRKGTGGSYEQYF.

This clonotype was seen a few times. V usage is TRBV28 and J usage is TRBJ2-6; D is undetermined. Germline V gene lookup returns CDR1 MDHEN and CDR2 SYDVKM. CDR3 length: 15 residues. Trimming took 6 bases from V and 0 from J, leaving 9 bases between them. CDR3 nucleotides: TGTGCCAGCAGATTACAGATCTCTGGGGCCAACGTCCTGACTTTC. Residues: CASRLQISGANVLTF. Using reference TRBV28 and TRBJ2-6 for the parts outside the CDR3, the full variable domain is DVKVTQSSRYLVKRTGEKVFLECVQDMDHENMFWYRQDPGLGLRLIYFSYDVKMKEKGDIPEGYSVSREKKERFSLILESASTNQTSMYLCASRLQISGANVLTFGAGSRLTVL.

There are a few counts of this clonotype. The chain is built from TRBV20-1 and TRBJ2-2; TRBD2 matches at 7 bases. With V trimmed by 5 bases and J by 2 bases, 8 bases remained unmatched. CDR1 is DFQATT, CDR2 SNEGSKA, per germline (reference sequence). The CDR3 has 15 amino acids. Written as DNA, the CDR3 is TGCAGTGCTCAAGGGCTAGCGGCCAACACCGGGGAGCTGTTTTTT. Protein: CSAQGLAANTGELFF.

The genes are TRBV3-1 and TRBJ2-3; D not resolved. The CDR3 totals 16 residues. CDR1 is LGHDT and CDR2 is YNNKEL in the germline V gene (reference sequence). The V and J ends lost 1 base and 1 base respectively, with 12 bases between them. The CDR3 here is CASSQVWTDGTDTQYF. CDR3 sequence (DNA): TGTGCCAGCAGCCAAGTATGGACGGACGGCACAGATACGCAGTATTTT.

The chain employs TRBV4-2 and TRBJ2-7; D gene uncertain. The CDR3 is 15 amino acids. Germline assignment: CDR1 LGHNA and CDR2 YNFKEQ. The V and J ends lost 4 bases and 0 bases respectively, with 13 bases between them. The DNA of the CDR3 is TGTGCCAGCAGCCGTCTTAGTGGGGACTCCTACGAGCAGTACTTC. Amino acid sequence: CASSRLSGDSYEQYF.

This clonotype showed up just a few times. The chain has TRBV9 and TRBJ1-3, with D tentatively TRBD1 (5 bases). This CDR3 spans 15 amino acids. Germline-derived CDR1 and CDR2 are SGDLS and YYNGEE. Trimming pared 4 bases from V and 0 bases from J, leaving 11 bases between. In DNA form, the CDR3 reads TGTGCCAGCAGCCGAGGGGATTCCTCTGGAAACACCATATATTTT. It codes for CASSRGDSSGNTIYF. Based on the CDR3 plus reference TRBV9 and TRBJ1-3, the full variable domain is DSGVTQTPKHLITATGQRVTLRCSPRSGDLSVYWYQQSLDQGLQFLIQYYNGEERAKGNILERFSAQQFPDLHSELNLSSLELGDSALYFCASSRGDSSGNTIYFGEGSWLTVV.

V gene TRBV15 combines with J gene TRBJ2-7, with a weak D call TRBD2 (5 bases). The length of the CDR3 is 14 residues. The ends were cut back, 0 bases at V and 2 bases at J, with 8 bases in the middle. The V gene's germline CDR1 is LNHNV and CDR2 YYDKDF (reference sequence). CDR3 coding DNA: TGTGCCACCAGCAGAGATAGGACTGCCTACGAGCAGTACTTC. Its protein product is CATSRDRTAYEQYF.

This clonotype was observed a few times. V and J are TRBV4-1 and TRBJ2-5, with a tentative D call TRBD2 (5 bases). Trimming cost V 0 bases and J 4 bases, with 18 bases left between them. CDR3 size: 17 residues. CDR1 and CDR2 (germline): MGHRA, YSYEKL. The CDR3: CASSQEEWRSGGETQYF. Written as DNA, the CDR3 is TGCGCCAGCAGCCAAGAGGAGTGGAGAAGCGGCGGAGAGACCCAGTACTTC.

In its sample, this clonotype was seen a few times. CDR3 in DNA: TGTGCCAGCAGCTTAACTAGCGGGGGGGCCAAGGAGACCCAGTACTTC. The encoded protein is CASSLTSGGAKETQYF. The chain joins TRBV7-8 to TRBJ2-5, with TRBD2 matching over 13 bases. Per germline, CDR1 SGHVS and CDR2 FQNEAQ. The CDR3 totals 16 residues. Germline trimming cut 2 bases from V and 5 bases from J; bases unmatched to any gene: 5.

This chain links TRBV18 with TRBJ2-1, with 7 nucleotides matching TRBD1. Germline V gene sequence: CDR1 KGHSH, CDR2 LQKENI. The CDR3 covers 12 residues. V was pared by 5 bases and J by 10 bases, with 5 bases of the junction left unmatched. CDR3 sequence: CASSNRDSEQFF. In nucleotides, the CDR3 is TGTGCCAGCTCAAACCGGGACAGCGAGCAGTTCTTC.

J is TRBJ1-4 and V is TRBV12-3 or TRBV12-4; possible D gene TRBD1, 5 bases. Trimming pared 6 bases from V and 8 bases from J, leaving 19 bases between. The length of the CDR3 is 15 residues. The CDR3 coding sequence is TGTGCCAGCAGCTCGACAGAATCTCTTGGCGAAAAACTGTTTTTT. This gives the protein CASSSTESLGEKLFF.

In this sample, this clonotype turned up a few times. The rearrangement uses TRBV5-1 and TRBJ1-1; D unclear. The ends were cut back, 0 bases at V and 6 bases at J, with 6 bases in the middle. The CDR3 is 12 amino acids. CDR1 is SGHRS and CDR2 is YFSETQ in the germline V gene. The CDR3 here is CASSLEDAEAFF. The CDR3 bases are TGCGCCAGCAGCTTGGAAGATGCTGAAGCTTTCTTT. Complete variable domain (other parts from reference TRBV5-1 and TRBJ1-1): KAGVTQTPRYLIKTRGQQVTLSCSPISGHRSVSWYQQTPGQGLQFLFEYFSETQRNKGNFPGRFSGRQFSNSRSEMNVSTLELGDSALYLCASSLEDAEAFFGQGTRLTVV.

The CDR3 DNA reads TGTGCCAGCAGCCCAGCGGGGGACGAGCAGTACTTC. Translation gives CASSPAGDEQYF. The chain is built from TRBV12-3 or TRBV12-4 and TRBJ2-7; 8 bases fit TRBD2. V shed 6 bases and J 5 bases; nucleotides not matched to a gene: 3. The CDR3 loop spans 12 amino acids.

This clonotype showed up just a few times. Mismatch with germline at one junction end may stem from a read error. V gene TRBV16 combines with J gene TRBJ2-3; 9 positions agree with TRBD1. The V gene's germline CDR1 is KGHSY and CDR2 FQNENV. CDR3 length: 18 residues. The CDR3 loop reads CASSLWRLWTGAADTQYF. CDR3 nucleotide sequence: TGTGCTAGCAGCCTCTGGAGGCTTTGGACAGGGGCAGCAGATACGCAGTATTTT. Looking up the rest from reference TRBV16 and TRBJ2-3 gives the full variable domain: GEEVAQTPKHLVRGEGQKAKLYCAPIKGHSYVFWYQQVLKNEFKFLISFQNENVFDETGMPKERFSAKCLPNSPCSLEIQATKLEDSAVYFCASSLWRLWTGAADTQYFGPGTRLTVL.

This clonotype turned up a few times. This sequence joins TRBV12-3 or TRBV12-4 and TRBJ2-4; no reliable D call. The CDR3 is made up of 15 amino acids. The V end was cut by 2 bases, the J end by 0 bases, with 8 bases between. CDR3 sequence (DNA): TGTGCCAGCAGTTTACCCCCCGGAGCCAAAAACATTCAGTACTTC. Its translation is CASSLPPGAKNIQYF.

This CDR3 is CASSLTPGQGNNEQFF. The CDR3 coding sequence is TGTGCCAGCAGCCTGACCCCGGGACAGGGTAACAATGAGCAGTTCTTC. The chain combines TRBV5-4 with TRBJ2-1, with 9 bases identical to TRBD1. V dropped 4 bases and J dropped 5; count of bases not matched to a gene: 10. CDR1 and CDR2 (germline): SGHNT, YYREEE (reference sequence). CDR3 length equals 16 residues.

In its sample, this clonotype was seen a few times. This chain uses TRBV18 with TRBJ2-3; 11 positions match TRBD1. Germline trimming cut 8 bases from V and 3 bases from J; bases unmatched to any gene: 10. Germline CDR1 KGHSH, CDR2 LQKENI. The CDR3 totals 16 residues. CDR3 bases: TGTGCCAGCCGAGAGGGGACAGGGGGAACAACAGATACGCAGTATTTT. Residues: CASREGTGGTTDTQYF.

The sample holds a few counts of this clonotype. The chain links TRBV7-9 to TRBJ2-7, with 9 bases lining up with TRBD1. The germline CDR1 and CDR2 sequences are SEHNR and FQNEAQ (reference sequence). The CDR3 contains 15 residues. Trimming at V came to 2 bases and at J to 6 bases, leaving 8 bases not matched to a gene. CDR3 amino acids: CASSLIGQGLSEQYF. In nucleotides, the CDR3 is TGTGCCAGCAGCTTAATAGGACAGGGGCTCTCCGAGCAGTACTTC.

This clonotype was picked up a small number of times. The CDR3 is CASSRGLAVSYNEQFF. DNA of the CDR3: TGCGCCAGCAGCCGGGGACTAGCGGTGAGCTACAATGAGCAGTTCTTC. The genes are TRBV4-1 and TRBJ2-1, with TRBD2 matching over 11 bases. V was pared by 4 bases and J by 3 bases, with 5 bases of the junction left unmatched. The CDR3 totals 16 residues. The germline gives CDR1 MGHRA, CDR2 YSYEKL.

V and J are TRBV13 and TRBJ2-7; D is uncertain. The CDR3 sequence is 14 residues long. The ends were cut back, 5 bases at V and 5 bases at J, with 16 bases in the middle. CDR1 is PRHDT, CDR2 FYEKMQ, per germline (reference sequence). CDR3 nucleotide sequence: TGTGCCAGCAGCCCCTATCTGGACGGAAACGAGCAGTACTTC. It translates to CASSPYLDGNEQYF. The full variable domain, its missing parts supplied by reference TRBV13 and TRBJ2-7, is AAGVIQSPRHLIKEKRETATLKCYPIPRHDTVYWYQQGPGQDPQFLISFYEKMQSDKGSIPDRFSAQQFSDYHSELNMSSLELGDSALYFCASSPYLDGNEQYFGPGTRLTVT.

The V and J genes are TRBV5-1 and TRBJ2-1; TRBD1 agrees at 7 bases. The junction had 0 bases not matched to a gene; V was cut back by 0 bases and J by 0 bases. The germline gives CDR1 SGHRS, CDR2 YFSETQ. This CDR3 is 15 amino acids long. Written as DNA, the CDR3 is TGCGCCAGCAGCTTGGAGGGGGCCTCCTACAATGAGCAGTTCTTC. Protein: CASSLEGASYNEQFF. Looking up the rest from reference TRBV5-1 and TRBJ2-1 gives the full variable domain: KAGVTQTPRYLIKTRGQQVTLSCSPISGHRSVSWYQQTPGQGLQFLFEYFSETQRNKGNFPGRFSGRQFSNSRSEMNVSTLELGDSALYLCASSLEGASYNEQFFGPGTRLTVL.

V is TRBV6-5 and J is TRBJ1-2; D is perhaps TRBD1 (5 bases). Germline V lookup: CDR1 MNHEY, CDR2 SVGAGI. V lost 0 bases and J 9 bases, leaving 17 bases between the germline ends. This CDR3 has 15 amino acids. The CDR3 DNA is TGTGCCAGCAGTTACTCGGGGGGGACCGCAAGAAGCTACACCTTC. Encoded protein: CASSYSGGTARSYTF.

This clonotype appeared a few times. V usage is TRBV5-5 and J usage is TRBJ1-6; no definite D call. CDR3 size: 14 residues. Germline lookup yields CDR1 SGHKS and CDR2 YYEKEE (reference sequence). Trimming took off 0 bases at V and 10 bases at J, with 11 bases between the two ends. The CDR3 region is CASSLARQASPLHF. Written as DNA, the CDR3 is TGTGCCAGCAGCTTGGCCCGTCAAGCCTCACCCCTCCACTTT.

The chain employs TRBV6-2 or TRBV6-3 and TRBJ1-4, with 10 bases fitting TRBD1. The germline gives CDR1 MNHEY, CDR2 SVGEGT. The CDR3 is made up of 18 amino acids. V gave up 7 bases and J gave up 7 bases; unmatched junction bases: 18. The CDR3 is CASTKKAGTGVRSEKLFF. DNA for the CDR3: TGTGCCAGCACCAAAAAAGCCGGGACAGGGGTCAGGAGTGAAAAACTGTTTTTT.

This clonotype came up a few times. This chain connects TRBV4-2 to TRBJ1-2; possibly TRBD1 for D (6 bases). Germline CDR1 LGHNA, CDR2 YNFKEQ. V was shortened by 0 bases and J by 12 bases, with 26 bases between the two germline ends. CDR3 size: 17 residues. In DNA form, the CDR3 reads TGTGCCAGCAGCCAAGATGGTAACGGACAGTCTCCCGCTCGAAACACCTTC. This gives the protein CASSQDGNGQSPARNTF.